A selection of T cell receptor beta chains follows, all from one sample in a study of T-cell reconstitution after alpha-beta-depleted transplantation in children. TCRdb analysed the PCR reads with MiXCR anew, one entry per CDR3 protein. Of some 600,000 distinct CDR3 sequences listed, approximately 16% are singletons. The sample here was PBMCs from the stem cell graft donor, taken from the stem cell graft. These TCRs come from a human donor who donated a stem cell graft to a child with acute myeloid leukemia. The CDR3 runs from the conserved cysteine through the conserved F or W. The D gene is left open where the match is weak. Rows give clone size only sometimes, using once, few, many, or a class for an expanded clone.

D	V	size	J	CDR3
-	TRBV7-8	few	TRBJ2-7	CASSSPLWIDRRYEQYF
-	TRBV29-1	-	TRBJ1-4	CSVGKATNEKLFF
-	TRBV7-9	few	TRBJ1-4	CASSSGGETTNEKLFF
-	TRBV27	many	TRBJ1-2	CASSLSGGVAGYTF
-	TRBV12-3/TRBV12-4	few	TRBJ2-6	CASSPDFSGANVLTF
-	TRBV9	-	TRBJ1-5	CASSVGLYSNQPQHF
-	TRBV11-2	once	TRBJ2-6	CASSFGLGGANVLTF
TRBD1	TRBV20-1	many	TRBJ2-7	CSARGRTGSPKDYEQYF
-	TRBV23-1	-	TRBJ1-1	CASSQSKSDSTNTEAFF
TRBD1	TRBV20-1	many	TRBJ1-1	CSARRGMQGGTEAFF
-	TRBV4-1	few	TRBJ1-1	CASSQDVGANTEAFF
-	TRBV24-1	many	TRBJ2-1	CATSLGSEQFF
TRBD1	TRBV25-1	many	TRBJ1-6	CASSGGDREASPLHF
-	TRBV20-1	many	TRBJ2-3	CSARLTRDALRDTQYF
TRBD2	TRBV9	-	TRBJ2-1	CASSASGREQFF
-	TRBV7-2	many	TRBJ2-3	CASSHPGDTQYF
-	TRBV29-1	few	TRBJ1-1	CSVWGTGGSTEAFF
-	TRBV20-1	many	TRBJ1-2	CSAREVTSFYGYTF
TRBD2	TRBV7-9	-	TRBJ2-5	CASSASILADQETQYF
-	TRBV29-1	many	TRBJ1-5	CSVEEGRGQPQHF
-	TRBV6-1	-	TRBJ2-1	CASRGPTGNEQFF
-	TRBV5-1	few	TRBJ2-5	CASSFQGLQETQYF
-	TRBV7-6	-	TRBJ1-4	CASSETGLPDEKLFF
TRBD1	TRBV7-9	-	TRBJ1-1	CASSLDGTGPEAFF
TRBD1	TRBV20-1	many	TRBJ1-1	CSAGDRENTEAFF
-	TRBV20-1	-	TRBJ1-1	CSGTENTEVFF
TRBD1	TRBV5-6	many	TRBJ2-7	CASSFLGQTYEQYF
TRBD1	TRBV9	many	TRBJ1-4	CASSVDGRGSEKLFF
-	TRBV11-2	many	TRBJ1-5	CASRMGLNQPQHF
-	TRBV27	few	TRBJ2-3	CASSLTAVGTDTQYF
TRBD1	TRBV13	-	TRBJ2-4	CASSETGSNIQYF
TRBD1	TRBV20-1	few	TRBJ1-5	CSASKRAGGQPQHF
TRBD1	TRBV18	-	TRBJ1-2	CASSQRDREEGYTF
-	TRBV20-1	many	TRBJ1-1	CSARVPAGKLNTEAFF
TRBD2	TRBV20-1	many	TRBJ2-5	CSARLAGGPTFQETQYF
TRBD2	TRBV11-2	-	TRBJ2-5	CASSLLTLAGRETQYF
TRBD1	TRBV24-1	-	TRBJ2-3	CATSDYRQGLIDTQYF
-	TRBV7-2	few	TRBJ2-5	CASSPGLRGGQETQYF
TRBD2	TRBV12-3/TRBV12-4	-	TRBJ2-5	CASSITTSGGAETQYF
-	TRBV7-2	many	TRBJ2-1	CASRSQSSYNEQFF
-	TRBV20-1	many	TRBJ1-5	CSAQGGGQDNQPQHF
-	TRBV7-2	-	TRBJ1-1	CASIRVGVVGNTEAFF
-	TRBV12-3/TRBV12-4	few	TRBJ2-1	CASSSWGGHDYNEQFF
-	TRBV20-1	many	TRBJ2-5	CSVSRGDQETQYF
TRBD1	TRBV6-1	many	TRBJ1-1	CASSPRTGGRTEAFF
-	TRBV29-1	many	TRBJ1-1	CSALEGRLNTEAFF
TRBD2	TRBV20-1	many	TRBJ2-5	CSARPAGAVGTQYF
TRBD1	TRBV27	-	TRBJ2-1	CASSFHGTGAPSEQFF
-	TRBV29-1	-	TRBJ2-4	CSVEMEQGAKNIQYF
-	TRBV28	-	TRBJ1-1	CASSLGGSYMNTEAFF
TRBD1	TRBV12-3/TRBV12-4	few	TRBJ2-1	CASSLNPGQGVSEQFF